One and the same sample provided the 13 T cell receptor beta chains below, sequenced in a study of CD8+CD57+ T cells in acquired aplastic anemia. It was genomic DNA that served as the template for profiling TCR beta VDJ and CDR3. Each CDR3 protein is one row after TCRdb ran MiXCR on the reads. The sample comprises about 100,000 distinct CDR3 sequences, under 60% of which are singletons, and roughly a third rests with the top ten. The sample comprised sorted CD4+, CD8+, or CD8+CD57+ T cells (not recorded which) from PBMCs. These receptors were taken from a human donor in good health, serving as a control.

This clonotype has ten or more counts. CDR3 loop: CASSEEGSFGGPYEQYF. The CDR3 DNA is TGTGCCAGCAGTGAAGAGGGGTCGTTCGGGGGTCCCTACGAGCAGTACTTC. The chain links TRBV2 to TRBJ2-7, with D maybe TRBD2 (6 bases). This CDR3 region has 17 residues. With 1 base removed from V and 2 bases from J, the gap between germline ends came to 18 bases. Germline CDR1 and CDR2: SNHLY and FYNNEI.

The V call is TRBV2, the J call TRBJ2-7; possible D gene TRBD1, 6 bases. The V gene's germline CDR1 is SNHLY and CDR2 FYNNEI. This CDR3 comprises 15 residues. Trimming took 6 bases from V and 9 from J, leaving 24 bases between them. In DNA, the CDR3 is TGTGCCAGCAGGGAGGAGGTTTCCAGGGGAACAGGGCAGTACTTC. Amino acid sequence: CASREEVSRGTGQYF.

About this clonotype itself: Being one base from a much bigger clone, this may be a read error. The rearrangement uses TRBV6-1 and TRBJ1-2; 9 positions agree with TRBD1. This CDR3 has 16 residues. The germline V gene has CDR1 MNHNS and CDR2 SASEGT. Trimming removed 6 bases from V and 3 bases from J; junction bases left unmatched: 11. The CDR3 sequence is CASSQTGQGPDYGYTF. The CDR3 DNA is TGTGCCAGCAGCCAAACTGGACAGGGGCCGGACTATGGCTACACCTTC.

V gene TRBV11-1 combines with J gene TRBJ2-3, with a tentative D call TRBD1 (5 bases). This CDR3 spans 13 amino acids. Germline V gives CDR1 SGHAT, CDR2 FQDESV (reference sequence). V lost 5 bases, J lost 4 bases, and 10 bases lay in between. The CDR3 DNA is TGTGCCAGCAGCCAAACAGGAGCAGATACGCAGTATTTT. Protein product: CASSQTGADTQYF.

To note about this clonotype: A much larger clone differs by one base, so this may be a read error. This rearrangement joins TRBV6-2 or TRBV6-3 to TRBJ1-1; 7 bases match TRBD1. With V trimmed by 1 base and J by 0 bases, 5 bases remained unmatched. The length of the CDR3 is 16 residues. Per the germline V gene, CDR1 is MNHEY and CDR2 is SVGEGT. CDR3 amino acids: CASSYLKQGMNTEAFF. As DNA, the CDR3 is TGTGCCAGCAGTTACTTAAAACAGGGGATGAACACTGAAGCTTTCTTT.

The table lists this clonotype with many counts. The chain links TRBV6-4 to TRBJ1-1; no clear D gene. Germline V gives CDR1 MRHNA, CDR2 SNTAGT. V was clipped by 0 bases and J by 4 bases, with 6 bases between them. The CDR3 has 13 amino acids. The CDR3 region has the DNA TGTGCCAGCAGTGACTCACAGACCACTGAAGCTTTCTTT. It encodes CASSDSQTTEAFF.

The V and J genes are TRBV7-3 and TRBJ2-3, with a weak D call TRBD1 (5 bases). This CDR3 comprises 16 residues. Deletions cut 6 bases from V and 2 bases from J, with 18 bases between. Germline V gene data show CDR1 as SGHTA and CDR2 as FQGTGA. In nucleotides, the CDR3 is TGTGCCAGCAGTCATGGTAGGTTCAGGGTCACAGATACGCAGTATTTT. It translates to CASSHGRFRVTDTQYF.

V usage is TRBV29-1 and J usage is TRBJ2-1; the match to TRBD1 covers 9 bases. Germline values: CDR1 SQVTM, CDR2 ANQGSEA. CDR3 length equals 16 residues. The CDR3 loop reads CSDGPTGTGYYNEQFF. The CDR3 DNA is TGCAGTGATGGACCGACCGGGACAGGGTACTACAATGAGCAGTTCTTC.

This clonotype appeared a single time. This rearrangement joins TRBV10-3 to TRBJ1-3; 7 nucleotides agree with TRBD1. Germline trimming cut 4 bases from V and 0 bases from J; bases unmatched to any gene: 6. The CDR3 extends over 16 amino acids. Looked up from germline, CDR1 is ENHRY and CDR2 is SYGVKD. The CDR3 DNA reads as TGTGCCATCAGTGCACCGGGACAGTACTCTGGAAACACCATATATTTT. This codes for CAISAPGQYSGNTIYF.

The genes are TRBV19 and TRBJ1-5; 9 nucleotides agree with TRBD1. Germline trimming cut 6 bases from V and 4 bases from J; bases unmatched to any gene: 10. Looked up from germline, CDR1 is LNHDA and CDR2 is SQIVND (reference sequence). The CDR3 totals 16 residues. CDR3 nucleotide sequence: TGTGCCAGTAGCTATCGCAGAGACAGGGGGAATCAGCCCCAGCATTTT. Protein: CASSYRRDRGNQPQHF.

This clonotype was detected a few times. The gene calls are TRBV29-1 and TRBJ2-7, with D perhaps given as TRBD1 or TRBD2 (5 bases each). Trimming shortened V by 7 bases and J by 3 bases, and 16 bases separated the two germline ends. Germline V gives CDR1 SQVTM, CDR2 ANQGSEA. The CDR3 runs 13 residues. The CDR3 loop reads CSAGAGPHYEQYF. DNA for the CDR3: TGCAGCGCCGGGGCGGGTCCCCACTACGAGCAGTACTTC.

This clonotype was counted ten times or more. The chain employs TRBV12-5 and TRBJ2-7; D may be TRBD2 (6 bases). This CDR3 is 13 amino acids long. The germline V gene encodes CDR1 LGHNT and CDR2 FRNRAP. V was pared by 6 bases and J by 2 bases, with 11 bases between. The DNA of the CDR3 is TGTGCTAGTGGCCGGGAGCACCCCTACGAGCAGTACTTC. It specifies CASGREHPYEQYF.

V usage is TRBV9 and J usage is TRBJ2-1; 10 bases are shared with TRBD2. Germline CDR1 SGDLS, CDR2 YYNGEE. V lost 0 bases and J lost 5; bases outside the gene matches: 5. The CDR3 is 16 amino acids. CDR3 in DNA: TGTGCCAGCAGCGTAGTCCCACTAGCGGGGAACAATGAGCAGTTCTTC. Translation: CASSVVPLAGNNEQFF.